This T cell receptor beta chain was identified during a study of beta chain features in type 1 diabetes. This clone was counted between two and nine times. Its antigen remains unidentified. The sample contains more than one DNA sequence encoding this CDR3. A single heparinised draw of about 100 mL on average was taken per donor. CDR1 and CDR2 (germline): SEHNR, FQNEAQ (reference sequence). V shed 5 bases, J shed 5 bases, and the junction held 2 bases outside the gene matches. The CDR3 is made up of 12 amino acids. Since all of the isolated RNA was reverse transcribed, expressed TCRB transcripts were what got sequenced. Profiling relied on immunoSEQ multiplex PCR, and the TCRdb table lists in-frame clones only, not all of them. This table holds a few hundred thousand clones, roughly 13% found once. Study-wide points: In all four CD4+ subsets, TCRB CDR3 length was significantly, moderately reduced in type 1 diabetes.

The chain joins TRBV7-9 to TRBJ1-1; 7 bases line up with TRBD1. What was sequenced was naive CD4+ T cells from blood. This receptor was identified in a woman aged 18-29 years with type 1 diabetes. In nucleotides, the CDR3 is TGTGCCAGCAGCCCACAGGGGACTGAAGCTTTCTTT. This translates into CASSPQGTEAFF. The variable domain in full, with the rest retrieved from reference TRBV7-9 and TRBJ1-1, is DTGVSQNPRHKITKRGQNVTFRCDPISEHNRLYWYRQTLGQGPEFLTYFQNEAQLEKSRLLSDRFSAERPKGSFSTLEIQRTEQGDSAMYLCASSPQGTEAFFGQGTRLTVV.